The next 11 T cell receptor beta chains were all read from a single sample in a study of control samples from healthy donors and cancer patients. The assay was immunoSEQ multiplex PCR, and TCRdb's table has in-frame clones only and misses some. The table has 2,500 to 3,000 clones, 94% seen once. Specimen: PBMCs. Source of these receptors: a man between 65 and 85 years old with lung cancer.

DNA of the CDR3: TGCAGCGCTCAGGGGGTCGCTGAAGCTTTCTTT. This encodes CSAQGVAEAFF. V is TRBV29-1 and J is TRBJ1-1, with TRBD1 matching over 7 bases. In germline, CDR1 is SQVTM, CDR2 ANQGSEA. The CDR3 loop spans 11 amino acids. J lost 6 bases, V lost 7 bases, and 5 bases had no gene match.

V is TRBV5-6 and J is TRBJ2-2; 7 bases are shared with TRBD2. The CDR3 is 17 amino acids. V lost 1 base and J lost 2; bases outside the gene matches: 8. Germline V gene sequence: CDR1 SGHDT, CDR2 YYEEEE. The CDR3 reads CASSLSPSGLNTGELFF. CDR3 in DNA: TGTGCCAGCAGCTTGAGTCCTAGCGGTCTAAACACCGGGGAGCTGTTTTTT.

J is TRBJ2-7 and V is TRBV10-3; D possibly uses TRBD1 or TRBD2 (5 bases each). Deletions cut 10 bases from V and 2 bases from J, with 12 bases between. The CDR3 contains 12 residues. CDR1 and CDR2 from the germline V gene are ENHRY and SYGVKD. The CDR3, as DNA: TGTGCCACAGGGACGGTCACCTACGAGCAGTACTTC. Protein sequence: CATGTVTYEQYF.

This chain connects TRBV7-8 to TRBJ2-5; D is possibly TRBD2 (5 bases). Germline V gene lookup returns CDR1 SGHVS and CDR2 FQNEAQ. The CDR3 covers 15 residues. With 4 bases removed from V and 4 bases from J, the gap between germline ends came to 16 bases. CDR3 nucleotide sequence: TGTGCCAGCAGCTCCGACCGAGGGTTTGGAGAGACCCAGTACTTC. Encoded protein: CASSSDRGFGETQYF.

The J gene is TRBJ1-1, the V gene TRBV29-1, with TRBD1 identical over 8 bases. CDR1 SQVTM and CDR2 ANQGSEA come from the germline V gene. The CDR3 has 12 amino acids. The J segment lost 4 bases and the V segment lost 7 bases, leaving 5 bases of the junction unmatched. In DNA form, the CDR3 reads TGCAGCGCTTGTACAGGGGGCACTGAAGCTTTCTTT. Amino acids: CSACTGGTEAFF.

The V gene is TRBV5-5, the J gene TRBJ1-2; D call uncertain. CDR3 size: 14 residues. Germline V gene sequence: CDR1 SGHKS, CDR2 YYEKEE (reference sequence). Trimming stripped 3 bases from V and 3 bases from J, with 12 bases between. The CDR3 coding sequence is TGTGCCAGCAGCTCCCGACTGCGGGACTATGGCTACACCTTC. Translating gives CASSSRLRDYGYTF.

The rearrangement links TRBV5-1 to TRBJ1-1; TRBD1 matches 7 bases. The J segment lost 3 bases and the V segment lost 4 bases, leaving 6 bases of the junction unmatched. This CDR3 has 14 amino acids. Germline CDR1 reads SGHRS; CDR2 reads YFSETQ. The CDR3 DNA sequence: TGCGCCAGCAGCCAGGGACAGCCGGACACTGAAGCTTTCTTT. It translates to CASSQGQPDTEAFF.

The J gene is TRBJ1-4, the V gene TRBV2; the D is unclear. Germline values: CDR1 SNHLY, CDR2 FYNNEI. The CDR3 consists of 12 residues. V lost 7 bases to trimming and J lost 7 bases, with 10 bases between them. The CDR3 region has the DNA TGTGCCAGCACGCGGAGCGGTGAAAAACTGTTTTTT. It is translated as CASTRSGEKLFF.

The chain is built from TRBV6-4 and TRBJ2-3; TRBD2 aligns across 12 bases. The CDR3 totals 15 residues. CDR1 and CDR2 (germline): MRHNA, SNTAGT. The V segment lost 5 bases and the J segment 4 bases; nucleotides outside the gene matches: 4. The CDR3: CASSPLAGGPDTQYF. CDR3 DNA sequence: TGTGCCAGCAGTCCTCTAGCGGGGGGGCCAGATACGCAGTATTTT.

The chain recombines TRBV30 with TRBJ2-4, with D possibly being TRBD1 (5 bases). The germline V gene has CDR1 GTSNPN and CDR2 SVGIG (reference sequence). The CDR3 totals 11 residues. The V end lost 5 bases, the J end lost 8 bases, and 10 bases lay between the germline ends. Written as DNA, the CDR3 is TGTGCCTGGGCCGACAGCTACATTCAGTACTTC. This codes for CAWADSYIQYF.

The chain couples TRBV7-9 to TRBJ2-5; no clear D. The CDR3 has 15 residues. Germline CDR1 is SEHNR and CDR2 is FQNEAQ (reference sequence). V was pared by 4 bases and J by 1 base, with 13 bases between. CDR3 sequence reads: CASSSFGSGQETQYF. DNA for the CDR3: TGTGCCAGCAGCTCATTCGGGTCCGGCCAAGAGACCCAGTACTTC.